The 2 T cell receptor beta chains listed next were all sequenced from one sample in a study of shared clonotypes between healthy human individuals (dated by TCRdb to 2018 to 2021). The library was obtained by the immunoSEQ multiplex PCR assay. The table was pulled from immuneACCESS by TCRdb, which kept in-frame rearrangements only. Such tables lose some clones; where checked, under half of the loss comes from unresolved V genes, and the rest has no known cause. This sample gives about 2.4 million clones in total; 93% of them show up just once. In total, the top ten clones hold about 0.34% of the sample. What was sequenced was naive CD4+ T cells from PBMCs. Interpreted using the paper, the cell subset or site label stands for: CD45RA+ positively selected. These receptors all come from a man between 18 and 29 years old in good health. Some clones in this sample may be carry-over from other donors' samples.

The chain has TRBV5-1 and TRBJ1-1, with D perhaps TRBD1 (5 bases). The V end lost 3 bases, the J end lost 5 bases, and 11 bases lay between the germline ends. Germline V lookup: CDR1 SGHRS, CDR2 YFSETQ. The CDR3 sequence is 13 residues long. The DNA for the CDR3 is TGCGCCAGCAGCTCCAGGGTACTAACTGAAGCTTTCTTT. This sequence encodes CASSSRVLTEAFF. Drawing the rest from reference TRBV5-1 and TRBJ1-1, the complete variable domain is KAGVTQTPRYLIKTRGQQVTLSCSPISGHRSVSWYQQTPGQGLQFLFEYFSETQRNKGNFPGRFSGRQFSNSRSEMNVSTLELGDSALYLCASSSRVLTEAFFGQGTRLTVV.

The genes are TRBV5-4 and TRBJ1-1; D gene uncertain. Germline CDR1 SGHNT, CDR2 YYREEE (reference sequence). The CDR3 covers 15 residues. Trimming removed 3 bases at V and 0 bases at J, with 12 bases between. The CDR3 is CASSSSGRMNTEAFF. CDR3 bases: TGTGCCAGCAGCTCCTCTGGCCGAATGAACACTGAAGCTTTCTTT.